These 17 T cell receptor beta chains were sequenced from one sample in a study of blood T cell repertoires in COVID-19. Sequenced by immunoSEQ multiplex PCR; TCRdb stores in-frame clones only, minus some. The sample consists of about 40,000 clones, around three quarters of them appearing once. Sequencing used peripheral blood. These receptors were obtained from an older man with acute or convalescent COVID-19.

J is TRBJ2-5 and V is TRBV7-7; D possibly corresponds to TRBD2 (6 bases). Per germline, CDR1 SSHAT and CDR2 FNYEAQ (reference sequence). Trimming removed 6 bases at V and 2 bases at J, with 22 bases between. CDR3 length: 17 residues. The CDR3 nucleotides are TGTGCCAGCAGTTCCGGTCCACAGCGGGTAAAACAAGAGACCCAGTACTTC. Residues: CASSSGPQRVKQETQYF.

The chain recombines TRBV7-9 with TRBJ1-2; TRBD1 agrees at 7 bases. This CDR3 contains 15 residues. Germline CDR1 and CDR2: SEHNR and FQNEAQ (reference sequence). J gave up 4 bases and V 4 bases, and 9 bases lay outside the gene matches. CDR3: CASSSGTVSPYGYTF. The CDR3, as DNA: TGTGCCAGCAGCTCAGGGACAGTTTCCCCCTATGGCTACACCTTC.

The chain links TRBV9 to TRBJ1-1; a possible D gene is TRBD1 (5 bases). The V end lost 3 bases, the J end lost 5 bases, and 14 bases lay between the germline ends. The CDR3 runs 14 residues. CDR1 and CDR2 (germline): SGDLS, YYNGEE. CDR3: CASSAGRGRTEAFF. CDR3 nucleotide sequence: TGTGCCAGCAGCGCGGGGAGGGGAAGGACTGAAGCTTTCTTT.

The V and J genes are TRBV27 and TRBJ2-3; 13 bases agree with TRBD2. Looked up from germline, CDR1 is MNHEY and CDR2 is SMNVEV (reference sequence). V lost 6 bases and J lost 4; bases outside the gene matches: 4. The CDR3 is 15 residues long. This CDR3 reads CASSTSGGAADTQYF. The CDR3 DNA sequence: TGTGCCAGCAGCACTAGCGGGGGGGCGGCAGATACGCAGTATTTT.

J is TRBJ1-5 and V is TRBV9; TRBD1 matches at 9 bases. Germline trimming cut 2 bases from V and 4 bases from J; bases unmatched to any gene: 4. The germline gives CDR1 SGDLS, CDR2 YYNGEE. CDR3 length equals 15 residues. CDR3 loop: CASSVGDRANQPQHF. The DNA for the CDR3 is TGTGCCAGCAGCGTGGGGGACAGGGCAAATCAGCCCCAGCATTTT.

The chain couples TRBV11-2 to TRBJ2-1, with 8 nucleotides matching TRBD1. The V and J ends lost 6 bases and 3 bases, in that order; junction bases with no gene match: 10. CDR1 and CDR2 (germline): SGHAT, FQNNGV. The CDR3 spans 16 residues. Written as DNA, the CDR3 is TGTGCCAGCAGGCGACCGGGACAGGTCCGCTACAATGAGCAGTTCTTC. It specifies CASRRPGQVRYNEQFF.

The chain links TRBV4-2 to TRBJ1-1; TRBD1 matches at 8 bases. Trimming cost V 1 base and J 1 base; bases outside gene matches: 11. The CDR3 runs to 18 residues. CDR1 is LGHNA and CDR2 is YNFKEQ in the germline V gene. The CDR3 protein is CASSQVPGGDFSNTEAFF. CDR3 DNA: TGTGCCAGCAGCCAAGTACCAGGGGGCGACTTCTCGAACACTGAAGCTTTCTTT.

The genes are TRBV6-5 and TRBJ2-7; the match to TRBD1 covers 7 bases. Germline V CDR1 and CDR2: MNHEY, SVGAGI. V shed 7 bases, J shed 0 bases, and the junction held 6 bases outside the gene matches. This CDR3 is 14 amino acids long. CDR3 loop: CASNRDSISYEQYF. As DNA, the CDR3 is TGTGCCAGCAACCGGGACAGCATCTCCTACGAGCAGTACTTC.

The rearrangement joins TRBV6-5 to TRBJ1-4; D perhaps matches TRBD1 (5 bases). V was clipped by 6 bases and J by 6 bases, with 14 bases between them. The CDR3 sequence is 14 residues long. The V gene's germline CDR1 is MNHEY and CDR2 SVGAGI. The chain's CDR3 is CASRPVGGDEKLFF. The CDR3 DNA sequence: TGTGCCAGCAGACCCGTGGGGGGGGATGAAAAACTGTTTTTT.

About this clone: One junction end does not reproduce the germline sequence, and a read error may be involved. This chain connects TRBV28 to TRBJ2-1; no reliable D call. The CDR3 has 13 amino acids. Germline V gene lookup returns CDR1 MDHEN and CDR2 SYDVKM. This CDR3 reads CAGSAPSYNEQFF. The CDR3 DNA reads as TGTGCCGGCAGTGCCCCGAGCTACAATGAGCAGTTCTTC.

The chain is built from TRBV7-9 and TRBJ2-1; tentative D call: TRBD2 (6 bases). V was cut by 8 bases and J by 6 bases, with 14 bases left in between. This CDR3 is built from 13 residues. The germline V gene encodes CDR1 SEHNR and CDR2 FQNEAQ (reference sequence). This chain's CDR3 is CASSTSTSNEQFF. The CDR3 DNA sequence: TGTGCCAGCTCCACTAGCACTTCCAATGAGCAGTTCTTC.

The chain uses TRBV2 and TRBJ2-1; a weak D match, TRBD2 (5 bases). Trimming removed 4 bases from V and 11 bases from J, with 15 bases in between. From germline, CDR1 is SNHLY and CDR2 FYNNEI. The CDR3 sequence is 13 residues long. The chain's CDR3 is CASSVGPEGQQFF. In nucleotides, the CDR3 is TGTGCCAGCAGTGTAGGCCCAGAGGGCCAGCAGTTCTTC. The full variable domain, completed using reference TRBV2 and TRBJ2-1, is EPEVTQTPSHQVTQMGQEVILRCVPISNHLYFYWYRQILGQKVEFLVSFYNNEISEKSEIFDDQFSVERPDGSNFTLKIRSTKLEDSAMYFCASSVGPEGQQFFGPGTRLTVL.

This chain links TRBV5-1 with TRBJ1-5; possibly TRBD1 for D (5 bases). Germline V gene lookup returns CDR1 SGHRS and CDR2 YFSETQ. The CDR3 length is 17 residues. Trimming left V 2 bases short and J 6 bases short, with 21 bases between. The CDR3 bases are TGCGCCAGCAGCTTCCCCACCGGGGCTGTGGGGGGTCAGCCCCAGCATTTT. Its protein is CASSFPTGAVGGQPQHF.

V usage is TRBV19 and J usage is TRBJ1-2; 8 bases line up with TRBD1. Germline trimming cut 5 bases from V and 5 bases from J; bases unmatched to any gene: 10. Germline assignment: CDR1 LNHDA and CDR2 SQIVND (reference sequence). The CDR3 spans 15 residues. Here the CDR3 reads CASSAPRQGRYGYTF. The CDR3 region has the DNA TGTGCCAGTAGTGCTCCCCGACAGGGGAGGTATGGCTACACCTTC.

The chain joins TRBV3-1 (or the pseudogene TRBV3-2) to TRBJ1-6, with no clear D. V lost 4 bases and J lost 0, with 10 bases in between. Germline loops: CDR1 LGHDT, CDR2 YNNKEL (reference sequence). The CDR3 has 16 amino acids. The CDR3 region has the DNA TGTGCCAGCAGCCCAGAGCTAAGCTCCTATAATTCACCCCTCCACTTT. This translates into CASSPELSSYNSPLHF.

The V call is TRBV5-6, the J call TRBJ2-1; TRBD2 agrees at 10 bases. Germline lookup yields CDR1 SGHDT and CDR2 YYEEEE. This CDR3 has 15 residues. V shed 4 bases and J 4 bases; nucleotides not matched to a gene: 5. The CDR3 sequence is CASSARTSGYNEQFF. CDR3 sequence (DNA): TGTGCCAGCAGCGCCCGGACTAGCGGATACAATGAGCAGTTCTTC.

This chain uses TRBV5-1 with TRBJ2-7; tentative D call: TRBD1 (7 bases). The CDR3 is 14 residues long. Germline V gene lookup returns CDR1 SGHRS and CDR2 YFSETQ. V was pared by 6 bases and J by 4 bases, with 17 bases between. The CDR3 nucleotides are TGCGCCAGCACACGAGGAGGGGGCGAGTACGAGCAGTACTTC. This encodes CASTRGGGEYEQYF.